These 20 T cell receptor beta chains originate from one sample sequenced in a study of shared clonotypes between healthy human individuals. TCRdb's copy holds only in-frame clones and misses some; the assay was immunoSEQ multiplex PCR. This sample has roughly 2,300,000 clones; around 93% occur once, and the top ten carry approximately 0.41%. Specimen: naive CD4+ T cells from PBMCs. Subset given: CD45RA+ positively selected. The source is a man aged 18-30 years in good health. Some clones in this sample may be carry-over from other donors' samples.

This chain joins TRBV5-1 and TRBJ2-2; 7 positions match TRBD1. This CDR3 has 14 residues. J was trimmed by 5 bases and V by 3 bases; bases with no gene match: 4. The germline CDR1 and CDR2 sequences are SGHRS and YFSETQ. In DNA form, the CDR3 reads TGCGCCAGCAGCTCACAGGGGATGACCGGGGAGCTGTTTTTT. Encoded protein: CASSSQGMTGELFF.

CDR3 residues: CASSPQGTGNTEAFF. For the CDR3, the DNA is TGTGCCAGCAGTCCCCAAGGGACAGGGAACACTGAAGCTTTCTTT. V is TRBV2 and J is TRBJ1-1; TRBD1 agrees at 8 bases. Germline V gene sequence: CDR1 SNHLY, CDR2 FYNNEI. This CDR3 has 15 residues. The junction had 6 bases not matched to a gene; V was cut back by 5 bases and J by 1 base.

V is TRBV7-8 and J is TRBJ1-3; D is unclear. This CDR3 spans 16 amino acids. Germline CDR1 SGHVS, CDR2 FQNEAQ. The V end lost 7 bases, the J end lost 0 bases, and 16 bases lay between the germline ends. CDR3 sequence reads: CASTRPRVSSGNTIYF. The CDR3 DNA is TGTGCCAGCACCCGACCCCGTGTTAGCTCTGGAAACACCATATATTTT.

The V and J genes are TRBV28 and TRBJ1-3; D is undetermined. The CDR3 has 18 residues. Germline V gives CDR1 MDHEN, CDR2 SYDVKM. Trimming took 2 bases from V and 0 from J, leaving 17 bases between them. The CDR3 reads CASSLRALLPTSGNTIYF. Written as DNA, the CDR3 is TGTGCCAGCAGTTTACGGGCGCTCCTTCCTACCTCTGGAAACACCATATATTTT. The variable domain in full, with the rest retrieved from reference TRBV28 and TRBJ1-3, is DVKVTQSSRYLVKRTGEKVFLECVQDMDHENMFWYRQDPGLGLRLIYFSYDVKMKEKGDIPEGYSVSREKKERFSLILESASTNQTSMYLCASSLRALLPTSGNTIYFGEGSWLTVV.

This sequence joins TRBV5-5 and TRBJ1-5, with D possibly TRBD1 on 5 matching bases. The V and J ends lost 5 bases and 7 bases respectively, with 22 bases between them. Germline assignment: CDR1 SGHKS and CDR2 YYEKEE (reference sequence). The CDR3 length is 16 residues. The CDR3 sequence: CASSLLGQGERQPQHF. The CDR3 DNA reads TGTGCCAGCAGTCTCCTGGGGCAGGGCGAGCGGCAGCCCCAGCATTTT.

The rearrangement uses TRBV7-6 and TRBJ2-6; D might be TRBD2 (6 bases). The CDR3 consists of 16 residues. Per the germline V gene, CDR1 is SGHVS and CDR2 is FNYEAQ. V was pared by 2 bases and J by 2 bases, with 10 bases between. In DNA, the CDR3 is TGTGCCAGCAGCTTATCCGGAGGGGCTGGGGCCAACGTCCTGACTTTC. It yields the protein CASSLSGGAGANVLTF.

V and J are TRBV18 and TRBJ2-7, with D possibly being TRBD1 or TRBD2 (6 bases each). V lost 2 bases and J 3 bases, leaving 14 bases between the germline ends. Germline CDR1 reads KGHSH; CDR2 reads LQKENI. There are 15 residues in the CDR3. CDR3 region: CASSPGQGRIYEQYF. For the CDR3, the DNA is TGTGCCAGCTCACCAGGCCAGGGGAGGATCTACGAGCAGTACTTC.

J is TRBJ1-3 and V is TRBV28; 8 nucleotides line up with TRBD1. The ends lost 0 bases at V and 0 bases at J; junction bases unmatched: 1. The CDR3 totals 16 residues. The V gene's germline CDR1 is MDHEN and CDR2 SYDVKM. The CDR3 DNA reads as TGTGCCAGCAGTTTATGGGGGACAGGCTCTGGAAACACCATATATTTT. Its protein product is CASSLWGTGSGNTIYF.

Comments on this clone: This same CDR3 is encoded by further DNA sequences in the sample. The rearrangement links TRBV5-1 to TRBJ2-7; 7 bases agree with TRBD2. Germline V gene sequence: CDR1 SGHRS, CDR2 YFSETQ. CDR3 size: 15 residues. Trimming at V came to 1 base and at J to 0 bases, leaving 4 bases not matched to a gene. CDR3 loop: CASSLLAGDSYEQYF. CDR3 bases: TGCGCCAGCAGCTTGTTGGCGGGGGACTCCTACGAGCAGTACTTC.

J is TRBJ1-2 and V is TRBV7-9; TRBD1 aligns across 8 bases. Germline CDR1 SEHNR, CDR2 FQNEAQ (reference sequence). Trimming at V came to 6 bases and at J to 4 bases, leaving 4 bases not matched to a gene. The CDR3 runs to 13 residues. The CDR3 reads CASRPGTGYGYTF. Here the CDR3 DNA reads TGTGCCAGCAGGCCCGGGACAGGCTATGGCTACACCTTC.

The sample holds one count of this clone. The J gene is TRBJ2-7, the V gene TRBV28; perhaps TRBD2 as D (6 bases). Germline CDR1 MDHEN, CDR2 SYDVKM. This CDR3 region has 12 residues. The V and J ends lost 8 bases and 4 bases respectively, with 12 bases between them. As DNA, the CDR3 is TGTGCCAGCGGAGGGGTCTATTACGAGCAGTACTTC. Amino acids: CASGGVYYEQYF.

The rearrangement joins TRBV5-1 to TRBJ1-1; no clear D gene. This CDR3 contains 13 residues. Between the trimmed V and J ends, which lost 4 bases and 6 bases, there was a span of 13 bases. Germline-derived CDR1 and CDR2 are SGHRS and YFSETQ. DNA for the CDR3: TGCGCCAGCAGCACGGCTATGGGCGCTGAAGCTTTCTTT. This sequence encodes CASSTAMGAEAFF.

V usage is TRBV14 and J usage is TRBJ2-1; possible D gene TRBD1, 6 bases. Germline CDR1 SGHDN, CDR2 FVKESK. V was trimmed by 5 bases and J by 12 bases, leaving 17 bases between them. The CDR3 has 13 residues. The CDR3: CASSSSQGTRQFF. DNA of the CDR3: TGTGCCAGCAGCAGCAGCCAGGGGACGAGGCAGTTCTTC. The variable domain in full, with the rest retrieved from reference TRBV14 and TRBJ2-1, is EAGVTQFPSHSVIEKGQTVTLRCDPISGHDNLYWYRRVMGKEIKFLLHFVKESKQDESGMPNNRFLAERTGGTYSTLKVQPAELEDSGVYFCASSSSQGTRQFFGPGTRLTVL.

This clone was observed a handful of times. The chain is built from TRBV4-2 and TRBJ2-7, with D unclear. The CDR3 spans 13 residues. Trimming left V 3 bases short and J 2 bases short, with 8 bases between. CDR1 LGHNA and CDR2 YNFKEQ come from the germline V gene. The CDR3 coding sequence is TGTGCCAGCAGCCACGCAGAAACCTACGAGCAGTACTTC. It translates to CASSHAETYEQYF.

V and J are TRBV18 and TRBJ1-1; no firm D call. Trimming removed 4 bases at V and 1 base at J, with 4 bases between. The CDR3 has 12 amino acids. CDR1 is KGHSH and CDR2 is LQKENI in the germline V gene. The CDR3 DNA reads TGTGCCAGCTCACTGGAGAACACTGAAGCTTTCTTT. This translates into CASSLENTEAFF.

V gene TRBV19 combines with J gene TRBJ1-4, with 7 bases identical to TRBD1. J was trimmed by 4 bases and V by 3 bases; bases with no gene match: 5. This CDR3 spans 15 amino acids. CDR1 is LNHDA, CDR2 SQIVND, per germline (reference sequence). CDR3 sequence (DNA): TGTGCCAGTAGTATCCTTTACAGGGGTAATGAAAAACTGTTTTTT. It encodes CASSILYRGNEKLFF.

The rearrangement joins TRBV27 to TRBJ1-3, with D uncertain. V was cut by 5 bases and J by 4 bases, with 12 bases left in between. The germline gives CDR1 MNHEY, CDR2 SMNVEV (reference sequence). The CDR3 has 14 residues. The CDR3 nucleotides are TGTGCCAGCAGTGGTGGCACCACAGGAAACACCATATATTTT. It yields the protein CASSGGTTGNTIYF.

This chain uses TRBV30 with TRBJ1-6, with D tentatively TRBD1 (6 bases). The CDR3 is 15 residues long. The V end was cut by 3 bases, the J end by 9 bases, with 18 bases between. Germline-derived CDR1 and CDR2 are GTSNPN and SVGIG (reference sequence). CDR3 residues: CAWRRGGPRGSPLHF. The DNA for the CDR3 is TGTGCCTGGAGGCGAGGGGGGCCCAGGGGTTCACCCCTCCACTTT. The entire variable domain, with the rest obtained from reference TRBV30 and TRBJ1-6, is as follows: SQTIHQWPATLVQPVGSPLSLECTVEGTSNPNLYWYRQAAGRGLQLLFYSVGIGQISSEVPQNLSASRPQDRQFILSSKKLLLSDSGFYLCAWRRGGPRGSPLHFGNGTRLTVT.

The chain couples TRBV27 to TRBJ1-5; the D is unclear. The CDR3 extends over 18 amino acids. Trimming removed 3 bases at V and 0 bases at J, with 18 bases between. Germline CDR1 reads MNHEY; CDR2 reads SMNVEV (reference sequence). The CDR3 DNA reads as TGTGCCAGCAGTTTGAGGAGAGGGCCCGGGGATAGCAATCAGCCCCAGCATTTT. Translation: CASSLRRGPGDSNQPQHF.

The CDR3 region has the DNA TGTGCCAGCACATCCCGTTCTAACTATGGCTACACCTTC. Translation gives CASTSRSNYGYTF. This chain links TRBV6-5 with TRBJ1-2, with D unclear. Germline V CDR1 and CDR2: MNHEY, SVGAGI. V was cut by 7 bases and J by 0 bases, with 9 bases left in between. The CDR3 length is 13 residues.